Shown below are 17 T cell receptor beta chains from a single sample sequenced in a study of blood T cell repertoires in COVID-19. TCRdb keeps only in-frame clones here, not all; method: immunoSEQ multiplex PCR. This table has about 120,000 clones, roughly 75% appearing once. Sequenced material: peripheral blood. These receptors came from a man between 60 and 70 years old with active or convalescent COVID-19.

The chain links TRBV7-9 to TRBJ2-7; TRBD1 is a possible D gene (5 bases). Germline lookup yields CDR1 SEHNR and CDR2 FQNEAQ (reference sequence). The CDR3 contains 14 residues. Deletions cut 1 base from V and 5 bases from J, with 12 bases between. CDR3 protein: CASSLGAGMDEQYF. CDR3 bases: TGTGCCAGCAGCTTAGGGGCAGGGATGGACGAGCAGTACTTC.

This clone was observed a few times. This rearrangement joins TRBV27 to TRBJ2-4; a possible D gene is TRBD2 (6 bases). The V end was cut by 4 bases, the J end by 8 bases, with 18 bases between. The CDR3 is made up of 15 amino acids. In germline, CDR1 is MNHEY, CDR2 SMNVEV (reference sequence). In DNA form, the CDR3 reads TGTGCCAGCAGTTGGGGAGGTGGAGGCCAACACATTCAGTACTTC. It is translated as CASSWGGGGQHIQYF.

This clone was picked up one time. This chain connects TRBV5-5 to TRBJ1-2; D ambiguous. The CDR3 loop spans 15 amino acids. Germline V gene data show CDR1 as SGHKS and CDR2 as YYEKEE (reference sequence). V was clipped by 4 bases and J by 0 bases, with 13 bases between them. DNA for the CDR3: TGTGCCAGCAGCCGGGGTGGGGTCTCTAACTATGGCTACACCTTC. It is translated as CASSRGGVSNYGYTF.

The chain recombines TRBV28 with TRBJ2-5; D may be TRBD1 (5 bases). The CDR3 contains 14 residues. Germline lookup yields CDR1 MDHEN and CDR2 SYDVKM. Deletions cut 2 bases from V and 4 bases from J, with 11 bases between. The CDR3 is CASSLQGIGETQYF. The CDR3 DNA sequence: TGTGCCAGCAGTTTACAGGGTATTGGAGAGACCCAGTACTTC.

In nucleotides, the CDR3 is TGTGCCAGCGGGGGGCAGGGTGGACCCTACGAGCAGTACTTC. Protein: CASGGQGGPYEQYF. The rearrangement uses TRBV19 and TRBJ2-7, with D tentatively TRBD2 (7 bases). Germline V lookup: CDR1 LNHDA, CDR2 SQIVND (reference sequence). The V end lost 9 bases, the J end lost 2 bases, and 17 bases lay between the germline ends. This CDR3 region has 14 residues.

This clone was observed a single time. The V gene is TRBV5-1, the J gene TRBJ2-6, with D possibly being TRBD1 (5 bases). Germline V gene sequence: CDR1 SGHRS, CDR2 YFSETQ. The CDR3 is 14 amino acids. The germline V and J ends were trimmed by 6 bases and 0 bases, with 7 bases remaining between them. The DNA for the CDR3 is TGCGCCAGCACCGACAGCTCTGGGGCCAACGTCCTGACTTTC. This translates into CASTDSSGANVLTF.

J is TRBJ2-1 and V is TRBV28; D unclear. CDR3 size: 12 residues. The germline CDR1 and CDR2 sequences are MDHEN and SYDVKM. The V and J ends lost 4 bases and 3 bases respectively, with 4 bases between them. CDR3 in amino acids: CASSSYYNEQFF. CDR3 nucleotide sequence: TGTGCCAGCAGTTCTTACTACAATGAGCAGTTCTTC. Complete variable domain (other parts from reference TRBV28 and TRBJ2-1): DVKVTQSSRYLVKRTGEKVFLECVQDMDHENMFWYRQDPGLGLRLIYFSYDVKMKEKGDIPEGYSVSREKKERFSLILESASTNQTSMYLCASSSYYNEQFFGPGTRLTVL.

The chain is built from TRBV5-6 and TRBJ1-4; TRBD1 agrees at 7 bases. Germline-derived CDR1 and CDR2 are SGHDT and YYEEEE. The V gene end was trimmed by 4 bases and the J gene end by 8 bases; junction bases not matched to a gene: 8. The CDR3 covers 14 residues. The DNA of the CDR3 is TGTGCCAGCAGCCAACAGGGGAATGGCGAAAAACTGTTTTTT. Protein: CASSQQGNGEKLFF.

Only a few counts were recorded for this clone. The chain has TRBV28 and TRBJ1-2; tentatively, D is TRBD1 (6 bases). V lost 7 bases, J lost 7 bases, and 13 bases lay in between. Germline loops: CDR1 MDHEN, CDR2 SYDVKM. The CDR3 is made up of 12 amino acids. In DNA form, the CDR3 reads TGTGCCAGCACCTCTGGCAGGGGTGGCTACACCTTC. This codes for CASTSGRGGYTF.

This clone turned up a few times. This chain links TRBV6-2 or TRBV6-3 with TRBJ1-4; no definite D call. CDR1 MNHEY and CDR2 SVGEGT come from the germline V gene. The CDR3 loop spans 16 amino acids. With 2 bases removed from V and 6 bases from J, the gap between germline ends came to 16 bases. The CDR3 coding sequence is TGTGCCAGCAGTTACATATCGGGAGGCGCGGATGAAAAACTGTTTTTT. This translates into CASSYISGGADEKLFF.

V usage is TRBV29-1 and J usage is TRBJ1-2; no firm D call. This CDR3 region has 12 residues. Trimming removed 3 bases from V and 4 bases from J, with 9 bases in between. Per the germline V gene, CDR1 is SQVTM and CDR2 is ANQGSEA. For the CDR3, the DNA is TGCAGCGTTGAGTTGAGAGTCTATGGCTACACCTTC. Translating it yields CSVELRVYGYTF.

V is TRBV28 and J is TRBJ2-3, with 16 bases lining up with TRBD2. The germline gives CDR1 MDHEN, CDR2 SYDVKM. The CDR3 is 19 residues long. V gave up 3 bases and J gave up 5 bases; unmatched junction bases: 11. Here the CDR3 DNA reads TGTGCCAGCAGTTTCCCTCTGGGACTAGCGGGAGGGCGTGGAGATACGCAGTATTTT. Translating gives CASSFPLGLAGGRGDTQYF.

The chain couples TRBV28 to TRBJ2-3; D may be TRBD2 (6 bases). This CDR3 has 14 residues. Germline V gene data show CDR1 as MDHEN and CDR2 as SYDVKM. Deletions cut 2 bases from V and 3 bases from J, with 9 bases between. CDR3 sequence reads: CASSLGGETDTQYF. DNA of the CDR3: TGTGCCAGCAGTTTAGGCGGGGAGACAGATACGCAGTATTTT.

Here the CDR3 reads CASSKGIYYGYTF. CDR3 DNA: TGTGCCAGTAGTAAGGGGATCTACTATGGCTACACCTTC. The chain combines TRBV19 with TRBJ1-2; D possibly corresponds to TRBD1 (5 bases). CDR3 length: 13 amino acids. V lost 4 bases, J lost 3 bases, and 9 bases lay in between. Germline values: CDR1 LNHDA, CDR2 SQIVND (reference sequence).

The chain uses TRBV7-2 and TRBJ2-5; D gene ambiguous. The CDR3 spans 13 residues. Looked up from germline, CDR1 is SGHTA and CDR2 is FQGNSA. Trimming shortened V by 4 bases and J by 2 bases, and 8 bases separated the two germline ends. In nucleotides, the CDR3 is TGTGCCAGCAGCTCAAGCCGACAAGAGACCCAGTACTTC. Translating it yields CASSSSRQETQYF.

The chain carries TRBV5-1 and TRBJ2-1; 8 bases align to TRBD2. This CDR3 has 15 residues. From germline, CDR1 is SGHRS and CDR2 YFSETQ. V shed 4 bases, J shed 5 bases, and the junction held 8 bases outside the gene matches. The CDR3 loop is CASSPRLASDNEQFF. The CDR3 DNA sequence: TGCGCCAGCAGCCCCCGACTAGCGTCCGACAATGAGCAGTTCTTC.

The rearrangement links TRBV19 to TRBJ2-1, with 8 bases identical to TRBD2. After removal of 4 bases from V and 4 bases from J, the junction contained 9 bases not matched to a gene. Germline V gene data show CDR1 as LNHDA and CDR2 as SQIVND (reference sequence). The CDR3 length is 16 residues. This CDR3 is CASSKTGTRWYNEQFF. CDR3 in DNA: TGTGCCAGTAGTAAAACCGGGACTAGGTGGTACAATGAGCAGTTCTTC.